This entry features one T cell receptor (beta chain) sequence. The repertoire was sequenced with immunoSEQ multiplex PCR; TCRdb's copy has only in-frame clones and lacks some. The profile shows about 490,000 clones, approximately 84% of them singletons. This sample stems from a study of shared clonotypes between healthy human individuals. About the study: The cohort comprised a couple of women and three men. Their ages spanned 18 to 49 years.

Genomic DNA came from tens of millions of PBMCs in unsorted samples. V was clipped by 5 bases and J by 8 bases; unmatched bases: 12. The CDR3 has 15 residues. The germline gives CDR1 MDHEN, CDR2 SYDVKM. This chain links TRBV28 with TRBJ2-1; TRBD2 matches at 7 bases. The origin of this receptor is a woman aged 40 to 50 in good health. Some clones in this sample may be carry-over from other donors' samples. Input material: PBMCs. The chain's CDR3 is CASSTGGLAVYEQFF. CDR3 nucleotides: TGTGCCAGCAGTACAGGAGGGCTAGCGGTCTATGAGCAGTTCTTC.